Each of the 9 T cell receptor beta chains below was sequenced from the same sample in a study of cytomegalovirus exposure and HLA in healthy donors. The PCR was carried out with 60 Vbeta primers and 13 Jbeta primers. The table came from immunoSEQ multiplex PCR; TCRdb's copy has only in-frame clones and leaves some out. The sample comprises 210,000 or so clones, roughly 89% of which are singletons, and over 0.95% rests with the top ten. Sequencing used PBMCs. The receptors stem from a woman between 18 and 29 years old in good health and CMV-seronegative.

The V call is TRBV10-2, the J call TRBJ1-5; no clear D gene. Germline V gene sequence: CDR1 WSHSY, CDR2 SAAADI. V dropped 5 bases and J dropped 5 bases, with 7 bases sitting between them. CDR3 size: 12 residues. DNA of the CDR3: TGCGCCAGCAGTTCGGGTGATCAGCCCCAGCATTTT. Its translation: CASSSGDQPQHF.

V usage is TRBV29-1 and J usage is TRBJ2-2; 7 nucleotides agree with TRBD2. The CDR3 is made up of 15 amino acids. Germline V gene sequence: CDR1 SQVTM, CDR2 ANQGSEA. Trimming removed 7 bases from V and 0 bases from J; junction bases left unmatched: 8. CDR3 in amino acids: CSARMAGANTGELFF. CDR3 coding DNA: TGCAGCGCTCGGATGGCGGGAGCGAACACCGGGGAGCTGTTTTTT.

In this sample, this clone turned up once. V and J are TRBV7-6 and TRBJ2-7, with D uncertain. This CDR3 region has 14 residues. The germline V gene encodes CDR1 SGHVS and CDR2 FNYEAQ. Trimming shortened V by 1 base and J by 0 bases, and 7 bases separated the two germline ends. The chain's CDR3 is CASSLVLGSYEQYF. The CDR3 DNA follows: TGTGCCAGCAGCTTAGTCCTAGGCTCCTACGAGCAGTACTTC.

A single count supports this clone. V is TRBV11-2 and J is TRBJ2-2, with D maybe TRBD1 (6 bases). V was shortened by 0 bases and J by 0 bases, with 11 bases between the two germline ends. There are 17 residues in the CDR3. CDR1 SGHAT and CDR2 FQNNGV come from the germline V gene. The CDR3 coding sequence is TGTGCCAGCAGCTTAGATATGGACAGAGCGAACACCGGGGAGCTGTTTTTT. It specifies CASSLDMDRANTGELFF.

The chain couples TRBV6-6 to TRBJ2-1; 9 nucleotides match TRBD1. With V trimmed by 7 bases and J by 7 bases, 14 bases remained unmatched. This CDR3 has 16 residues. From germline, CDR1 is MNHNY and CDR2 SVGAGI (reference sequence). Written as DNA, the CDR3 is TGTGCCAGCATCGTATCTGACAGGGGGAATCTTAATGAGCAGTTCTTC. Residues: CASIVSDRGNLNEQFF.

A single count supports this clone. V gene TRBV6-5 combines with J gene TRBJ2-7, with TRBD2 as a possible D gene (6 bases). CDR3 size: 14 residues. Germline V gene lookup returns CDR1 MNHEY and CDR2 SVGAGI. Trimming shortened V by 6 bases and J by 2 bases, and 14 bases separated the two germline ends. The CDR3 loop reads CASSRYGSTYEQYF. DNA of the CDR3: TGTGCCAGCAGCCGTTACGGGAGTACCTACGAGCAGTACTTC.

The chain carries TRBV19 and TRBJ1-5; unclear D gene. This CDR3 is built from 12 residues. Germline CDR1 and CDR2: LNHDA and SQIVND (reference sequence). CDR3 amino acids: CGTSGINQPQHF. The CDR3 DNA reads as TGTGGAACGTCGGGGATCAATCAGCCCCAGCATTTT.

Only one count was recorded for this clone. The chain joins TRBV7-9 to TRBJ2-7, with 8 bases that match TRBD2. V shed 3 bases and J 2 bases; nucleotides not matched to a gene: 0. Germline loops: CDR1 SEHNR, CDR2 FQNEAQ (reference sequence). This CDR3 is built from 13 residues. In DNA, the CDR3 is TGTGCCAGCAGCTTTAGCGGGGCCTACGAGCAGTACTTC. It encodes CASSFSGAYEQYF.

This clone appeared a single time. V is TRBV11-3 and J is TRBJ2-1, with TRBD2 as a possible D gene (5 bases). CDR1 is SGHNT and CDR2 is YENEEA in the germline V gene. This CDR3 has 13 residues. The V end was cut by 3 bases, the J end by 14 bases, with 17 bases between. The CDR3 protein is CASSFRRESMEFF. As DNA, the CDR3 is TGTGCCAGCAGCTTCCGTCGGGAAAGTATGGAGTTCTTC. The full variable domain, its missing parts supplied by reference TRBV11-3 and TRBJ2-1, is EAGVVQSPRYKIIEKKQPVAFWCNPISGHNTLYWYLQNLGQGPELLIRYENEEAVDDSQLPKDRFSAERLKGVDSTLKIQPAELGDSAVYLCASSFRRESMEFFGPGTRLTVL.